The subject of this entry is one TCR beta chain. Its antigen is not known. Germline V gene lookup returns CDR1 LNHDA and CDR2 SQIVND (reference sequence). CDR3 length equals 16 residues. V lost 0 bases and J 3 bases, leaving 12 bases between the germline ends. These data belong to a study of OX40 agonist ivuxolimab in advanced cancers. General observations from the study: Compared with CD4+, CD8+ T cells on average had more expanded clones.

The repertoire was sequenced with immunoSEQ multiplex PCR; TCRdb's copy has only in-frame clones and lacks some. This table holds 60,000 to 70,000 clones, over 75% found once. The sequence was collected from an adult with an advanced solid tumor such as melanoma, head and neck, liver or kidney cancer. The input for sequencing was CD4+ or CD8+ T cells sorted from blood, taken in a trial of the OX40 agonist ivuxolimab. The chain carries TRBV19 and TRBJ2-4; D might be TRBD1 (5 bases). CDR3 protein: CASSIDPGKGKNIQYF. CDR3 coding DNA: TGTGCCAGTAGTATAGACCCAGGGAAGGGCAAAAACATTCAGTACTTC.